The sequence of this T cell receptor (beta chain) was determined in a study of T cell clonality in common variable immunodeficiency. The study's findings and limits: TCRbeta clonality was increased in CVID versus healthy controls. Common variable immunodeficiency TCR beta sequences reportedly had fewer deletions and N-nucleotide insertions.

Equal genomic DNA amounts from CVID and control samples were sequenced. The method was immunoSEQ multiplex PCR; TCRdb's version includes in-frame clones alone and lacks a portion of them. Altogether 16,000 or so clones were found in the sample, and no singletons occur. V lost 8 bases and J lost 0; bases outside the gene matches: 8. The CDR3 sequence is 16 residues long. Germline assignment: CDR1 MNHEY and CDR2 SVGEGT. CVID meant reduced serum IgG, IgA and/or IgM plus specific antibody deficiency. Caucasian heritage predominated among both patients and controls. With regard to this clone: Its cognate antigen is unknown. The sequence runs out 3 residues before the end of the CDR3; the remainder is reconstructed from the germline J gene.

The chain is built from TRBV6-2 or TRBV6-3 and TRBJ2-4, with 9 nucleotides matching TRBD1. The TCR was taken from a human donor with common variable immunodeficiency. What was sequenced was peripheral blood mononuclear cells. The CDR3 bases that were read are TGTGCCAGCGGAAAAACAGGGGGCGCAGCCAAAAACATT. Its protein is CASGKTGGAAKNI. The whole CDR3 protein is CASGKTGGAAKNIQYF.